Presented here are 30 T cell receptor beta chains from one specimen sequenced in a study of post-analysis software for immune sequencing data. Whole-study results and caveats: Roughly five TRBV segments, including TRBV5-6, TRBV5-1 and TRBV20-1, were more frequent in patients than controls.

These receptors have no identified antigens. Unique molecular identifiers were carried by the TCR beta cDNA libraries. From the PCR reads, TCRdb called clonotypes with MiXCR, one entry per CDR3 protein. Found here are hundreds of thousands of distinct CDR3 sequences, approximately 30% of them singletons; the top ten hold around 0.55%. Sequencing was done on a sample of blood. These receptor sequences come from a girl between 10 and 17 years old with multiple sclerosis.

This clonotype has a handful of counts. The J gene is TRBJ2-3, the V gene TRBV20-1, with a tentative D call TRBD2 (7 bases). This CDR3 region has 14 residues. V dropped 6 bases and J dropped 2 bases, with 15 bases sitting between them. Germline V gives CDR1 DFQATT, CDR2 SNEGSKA (reference sequence). The CDR3 loop is CSAGGAGTTDTQYF. CDR3 DNA sequence: TGCAGTGCAGGGGGGGCGGGGACCACAGATACGCAGTATTTT.

J is TRBJ1-1 and V is TRBV18, with D perhaps TRBD1 (6 bases). The CDR3 sequence is 14 residues long. V lost 3 bases and J 3 bases, leaving 11 bases between the germline ends. Germline V gene sequence: CDR1 KGHSH, CDR2 LQKENI. The CDR3 sequence: CASSPKTGDTEAFF. CDR3 DNA sequence: TGTGCCAGCTCACCGAAGACAGGCGACACTGAAGCTTTCTTT.

This clonotype was counted once. This rearrangement joins TRBV14 to TRBJ2-5; weak D call: TRBD2 (5 bases). Trimming cost V 4 bases and J 11 bases, with 17 bases left between them. Germline CDR1 and CDR2: SGHDN and FVKESK. The CDR3 is 13 residues long. DNA for the CDR3: TGTGCCAGCAGCCGAACAGCCCGTGGGGAGCAGTACTTC. It specifies CASSRTARGEQYF.

This clonotype was detected only a few times. This chain uses TRBV15 with TRBJ2-5; no clear D gene. Germline V CDR1 and CDR2: LNHNV, YYDKDF (reference sequence). V dropped 1 base and J dropped 3 bases, with 18 bases sitting between them. This CDR3 region has 17 residues. The CDR3 protein is CATSRGGTFRTEETQYF. CDR3 in DNA: TGTGCCACCAGCAGAGGAGGAACCTTCCGGACGGAAGAGACCCAGTACTTC. The variable domain in full, completed from reference TRBV15 and TRBJ2-5, reads DAMVIQNPRYQVTQFGKPVTLSCSQTLNHNVMYWYQQKSSQAPKLLFHYYDKDFNNEADTPDNFQSRRPNTSFCFLDIRSPGLGDTAMYLCATSRGGTFRTEETQYFGPGTRLLVL.

The chain uses TRBV27 and TRBJ1-3; TRBD1 is a possible D gene (5 bases). V was shortened by 3 bases and J by 4 bases, with 7 bases between the two germline ends. The CDR3 runs to 13 residues. CDR1 is MNHEY, CDR2 SMNVEV, per germline (reference sequence). CDR3: CASSLNRGNTIYF. CDR3 nucleotide sequence: TGTGCCAGCAGTTTGAACAGGGGAAACACCATATATTTT.

This chain connects TRBV11-1 to TRBJ1-2; 7 positions agree with TRBD1. CDR1 and CDR2 from the germline V gene are SGHAT and FQDESV (reference sequence). The CDR3 extends over 13 amino acids. The V gene end was trimmed by 5 bases and the J gene end by 5 bases; junction bases not matched to a gene: 5. DNA for the CDR3: TGTGCCAGCAGCCAGGGGGGCGAATATGGCTACACCTTC. Protein: CASSQGGEYGYTF.

This clonotype appeared a few times. V and J are TRBV3-1 and TRBJ2-5, with 15 bases lining up with TRBD2. Germline V lookup: CDR1 LGHDT, CDR2 YNNKEL (reference sequence). The CDR3 is 19 amino acids. Trimming cost V 4 bases and J 2 bases; bases outside gene matches: 11. CDR3 amino acids: CASSPGLAGGPRWQETQYF. CDR3 nucleotide sequence: TGTGCCAGCAGCCCTGGACTAGCGGGGGGGCCGCGGTGGCAAGAGACCCAGTACTTC.

On this clonotype: At one end, the junction sequence differs from germline, possibly due to a read error. The chain links TRBV2 to TRBJ2-5; 9 nucleotides line up with TRBD2. Germline values: CDR1 SNHLY, CDR2 FYNNEI. This CDR3 comprises 14 residues. Written as DNA, the CDR3 is TGTGCCAGCAGAGAAGCGGGGGGCCAAGAGACCCAGTACTTC. As protein: CASREAGGQETQYF. Complete variable domain (other parts from reference TRBV2 and TRBJ2-5): EPEVTQTPSHQVTQMGQEVILRCVPISNHLYFYWYRQILGQKVEFLVSFYNNEISEKSEIFDDQFSVERPDGSNFTLKIRSTKLEDSAMYFCASREAGGQETQYFGPGTRLLVL.

In its sample, this clonotype was seen many times. The genes are TRBV24-1 and TRBJ2-3; 9 nucleotides agree with TRBD2. V shed 11 bases, J shed 2 bases, and the junction held 7 bases outside the gene matches. The CDR3 runs to 14 residues. Germline CDR1 KGHDR, CDR2 SFDVKD. CDR3 protein: CASGSGRPTDTQYF. In DNA form, the CDR3 reads TGTGCCAGTGGGAGCGGGAGGCCCACAGATACGCAGTATTTT.

V gene TRBV20-1 combines with J gene TRBJ1-1; no clear D. The V and J ends lost 6 bases and 1 base respectively, with 15 bases between them. Germline V gene lookup returns CDR1 DFQATT and CDR2 SNEGSKA (reference sequence). The CDR3 is made up of 14 amino acids. CDR3 nucleotide sequence: TGCAGTGCCACAAGGAACAGACAGAACACTGAAGCTTTCTTT. It yields the protein CSATRNRQNTEAFF.

The gene calls are TRBV28 and TRBJ2-4; D possibly matches TRBD1 or TRBD2 (5 bases each). V was cut by 3 bases and J by 9 bases, with 18 bases left in between. The CDR3 has 15 amino acids. The germline V gene encodes CDR1 MDHEN and CDR2 SYDVKM. The DNA of the CDR3 is TGTGCCAGCAGTTTCTCCGGGGCGACAGCAATCATTCAGTACTTC. It translates to CASSFSGATAIIQYF.

This clonotype was counted between two and nine times. The V and J genes are TRBV7-9 and TRBJ2-1; D might be TRBD1 or TRBD2, each matching 5 bases. The CDR3 spans 16 residues. V was trimmed by 4 bases and J by 6 bases, leaving 19 bases between them. Germline V gene data show CDR1 as SEHNR and CDR2 as FQNEAQ (reference sequence). The chain's CDR3 is CASSSLRDRKGNEQFF. DNA for the CDR3: TGTGCCAGCAGCTCCCTGAGGGACCGGAAAGGCAATGAGCAGTTCTTC.

This clonotype was seen more than once but under ten times. This chain connects TRBV10-3 to TRBJ1-2; D may be TRBD1 (6 bases). The germline V gene encodes CDR1 ENHRY and CDR2 SYGVKD. V dropped 4 bases and J dropped 8 bases, with 8 bases sitting between them. This CDR3 has 11 amino acids. In DNA form, the CDR3 reads TGTGCCATCAGTGGTGGACAGGGCTACACCTTC. It translates to CAISGGQGYTF.

This clonotype was observed a handful of times. The chain combines TRBV7-2 with TRBJ2-5, with TRBD2 as a possible D gene (6 bases). This CDR3 contains 15 residues. V dropped 2 bases and J dropped 1 base, with 11 bases sitting between them. Germline V gene sequence: CDR1 SGHTA, CDR2 FQGNSA. DNA for the CDR3: TGTGCCAGCAGCTTAACTAGCAACTCCCAAGAGACCCAGTACTTC. This gives the protein CASSLTSNSQETQYF.

This clonotype was seen at least ten times. This chain joins TRBV29-1 and TRBJ2-7; TRBD1 aligns across 8 bases. Per germline, CDR1 SQVTM and CDR2 ANQGSEA. The ends lost 6 bases at V and 7 bases at J; junction bases unmatched: 14. This CDR3 region has 14 residues. CDR3 in DNA: TGCAGCGTGCAGACCAGGCAGGGGGCCGGTGAGCAGTACTTC. The encoded protein is CSVQTRQGAGEQYF.

V usage is TRBV7-2 and J usage is TRBJ2-2, with D hard to call. The V end lost 0 bases, the J end lost 4 bases, and 12 bases lay between the germline ends. Germline loops: CDR1 SGHTA, CDR2 FQGNSA. The CDR3 is 16 amino acids. The CDR3 loop reads CASSLAASFGTGELFF. CDR3 bases: TGTGCCAGCAGCTTAGCGGCGAGCTTCGGCACCGGGGAGCTGTTTTTT.

The chain links TRBV9 to TRBJ2-1; 13 positions agree with TRBD2. The end of the DNA is better explained by TRBJ2-7, so the J call may be wrong. The germline CDR1 and CDR2 sequences are SGDLS and YYNGEE. The CDR3 consists of 17 residues. As DNA, the CDR3 is TGTGCCAGCAGAAGACTAGCGGGGGGACCTGAATACAATGAGCAGTACTTC. Encoded protein: CASRRLAGGPEYNEQYF.

This clonotype has a handful of counts. This chain links TRBV15 with TRBJ2-1; D might be TRBD2 (7 bases). Deletions cut 0 bases from V and 7 bases from J, with 16 bases between. Looked up from germline, CDR1 is LNHNV and CDR2 is YYDKDF (reference sequence). The CDR3 has 16 residues. The CDR3 DNA follows: TGTGCCACCAGCAGAGACCCGGGGGGCCGGTTAAATGAGCAGTTCTTC. Its translation is CATSRDPGGRLNEQFF.

This clonotype appeared a few times. The J gene is TRBJ2-4, the V gene TRBV5-1, with 14 bases lining up with TRBD2. J gave up 2 bases and V 5 bases, and 6 bases lay outside the gene matches. Germline CDR1 reads SGHRS; CDR2 reads YFSETQ. CDR3 length equals 17 residues. The DNA for the CDR3 is TGCGCCAGCAGTCTTGGACTAGCGGGGGGTACCAAAAACATTCAGTACTTC. Amino acid sequence: CASSLGLAGGTKNIQYF.

The chain employs TRBV4-1 and TRBJ1-6, with D possibly being TRBD1 (5 bases). V was clipped by 1 base and J by 7 bases, with 14 bases between them. CDR1 is MGHRA, CDR2 YSYEKL, per germline. CDR3 length equals 16 residues. The CDR3 sequence: CASSQGQGSNNSPLHF. In nucleotides, the CDR3 is TGCGCCAGCAGCCAAGGGCAGGGTAGTAACAATTCACCCCTCCACTTT.

The chain employs TRBV4-1 and TRBJ1-1; TRBD1 is a possible D gene (5 bases). Trimming took 0 bases from V and 1 from J, leaving 12 bases between them. The CDR3 contains 16 residues. Per germline, CDR1 MGHRA and CDR2 YSYEKL. The CDR3 DNA reads as TGCGCCAGCAGCCAAGACCCTTCAGGGCGGAACACTGAAGCTTTCTTT. Protein product: CASSQDPSGRNTEAFF.

This chain connects TRBV4-1 to TRBJ2-3, with a weak D call TRBD1 (5 bases). The germline V gene has CDR1 MGHRA and CDR2 YSYEKL. The CDR3 sequence is 16 residues long. V lost 3 bases, J lost 4 bases, and 17 bases lay in between. The chain's CDR3 is CASSHPGRGSADTQYF. CDR3 DNA: TGCGCCAGCAGCCACCCCGGTAGGGGAAGCGCAGATACGCAGTATTTT.

CDR3 loop: CASTKREVGSTDTQYF. DNA for the CDR3: TGTGCCAGCACTAAAAGGGAGGTGGGGTCCACAGATACGCAGTATTTT. The rearrangement joins TRBV11-2 to TRBJ2-3; perhaps TRBD2 as D (6 bases). V lost 7 bases to trimming and J lost 2 bases, with 19 bases between them. This CDR3 contains 16 residues. In germline, CDR1 is SGHAT, CDR2 FQNNGV.

V and J are TRBV20-1 and TRBJ2-2; 8 bases fit TRBD1. Trimming took 6 bases from V and 3 from J; bases not matched to a gene: 6. CDR3 length equals 14 residues. The germline CDR1 and CDR2 sequences are DFQATT and SNEGSKA (reference sequence). The CDR3 region has the DNA TGCAGTGCAGACAGGGGTATAGACACCGGGGAGCTGTTTTTT. Translation gives CSADRGIDTGELFF.

This clonotype was observed many times. This chain joins TRBV5-1 and TRBJ1-2; no clear D gene. Germline-derived CDR1 and CDR2 are SGHRS and YFSETQ. The V gene lost 2 bases and the J gene lost 0 bases, with 5 bases spanning the gap. CDR3 size: 13 residues. In DNA, the CDR3 is TGCGCCAGCAGCTTTGGAGCTAACTATGGCTACACCTTC. Translating it yields CASSFGANYGYTF. The variable domain in full, with the rest retrieved from reference TRBV5-1 and TRBJ1-2, is KAGVTQTPRYLIKTRGQQVTLSCSPISGHRSVSWYQQTPGQGLQFLFEYFSETQRNKGNFPGRFSGRQFSNSRSEMNVSTLELGDSALYLCASSFGANYGYTFGSGTRLTVV.

Regarding this clonotype: This may be a read error: a much more frequent sequence differs by one nucleotide. The J gene is TRBJ2-1, the V gene TRBV20-1; D uncertain. The CDR3 runs to 16 residues. CDR1 is DFQATT and CDR2 is SNEGSKA in the germline V gene (reference sequence). CDR3 sequence reads: CGARDPLKSSYNEQFF. As DNA, the CDR3 is TGCGGTGCTAGAGATCCCCTAAAGAGCTCCTACAATGAGCAGTTCTTC.

This sequence joins TRBV15 and TRBJ1-5; TRBD1 agrees at 7 bases. J was trimmed by 2 bases and V by 3 bases; bases with no gene match: 7. Germline V gene data show CDR1 as LNHNV and CDR2 as YYDKDF (reference sequence). This CDR3 spans 16 amino acids. The CDR3 spells CATSRIGTVGNQPQHF. The CDR3 bases are TGTGCCACCAGCAGGATAGGGACAGTTGGCAATCAGCCCCAGCATTTT.

The gene calls are TRBV28 and TRBJ2-1; TRBD2 aligns across 9 bases. This CDR3 region has 14 residues. Looked up from germline, CDR1 is MDHEN and CDR2 is SYDVKM. V shed 6 bases, J shed 7 bases, and the junction held 7 bases outside the gene matches. As DNA, the CDR3 is TGTGCCAGCAGCCCTAGCGGGACCTGGAATGAGCAGTTCTTC. Translating it yields CASSPSGTWNEQFF. Filled out from reference TRBV28 and TRBJ2-1, the complete variable domain reads DVKVTQSSRYLVKRTGEKVFLECVQDMDHENMFWYRQDPGLGLRLIYFSYDVKMKEKGDIPEGYSVSREKKERFSLILESASTNQTSMYLCASSPSGTWNEQFFGPGTRLTVL.

J is TRBJ2-1 and V is TRBV7-9, with a possible D match to TRBD2 (5 bases). The germline V gene encodes CDR1 SEHNR and CDR2 FQNEAQ (reference sequence). Trimming removed 5 bases at V and 15 bases at J, with 17 bases between. The CDR3 totals 12 residues. The CDR3, as DNA: TGTGCCAGCAGCGTGGTAGGGAGCCCCCCGTTCTTC. This translates into CASSVVGSPPFF.

This clonotype turned up a few times. V gene TRBV29-1 combines with J gene TRBJ1-1; perhaps TRBD1 as D (6 bases). Germline values: CDR1 SQVTM, CDR2 ANQGSEA. The CDR3 runs 12 residues. Deletions cut 5 bases from V and 3 bases from J, with 10 bases between. Written as DNA, the CDR3 is TGCAGCGTTAGGTCAGGGGACACTGAAGCTTTCTTT. Protein: CSVRSGDTEAFF.